Listed here are 8 T cell receptor beta chains from one sample, sequenced in a study of blood T cell repertoires in COVID-19. Sequencing used immunoSEQ multiplex PCR; TCRdb keeps in-frame clones, though not all of them. The sample holds 350,000 to 550,000 clones, roughly nine tenths seen once. The sequencing sample was made of PBMCs or T cells enriched from blood (not recorded which). The source is a woman younger than 35 with acute COVID-19.

The rearrangement joins TRBV2 to TRBJ1-2, with TRBD1 as a possible D gene (5 bases). Trimming removed 6 bases from V and 4 bases from J, with 12 bases in between. The length of the CDR3 is 13 residues. CDR1 and CDR2 (germline): SNHLY, FYNNEI. The chain's CDR3 is CASSRDSFYGYTF. The CDR3 coding sequence is TGTGCCAGCAGCAGAGACAGCTTCTATGGCTACACCTTC. The full variable domain, completed using reference TRBV2 and TRBJ1-2, is EPEVTQTPSHQVTQMGQEVILRCVPISNHLYFYWYRQILGQKVEFLVSFYNNEISEKSEIFDDQFSVERPDGSNFTLKIRSTKLEDSAMYFCASSRDSFYGYTFGSGTRLTVV.

CDR3: CASSSLDNPGGLFF. The CDR3 DNA reads as TGTGCCAGTAGTTCCCTCGATAACCCGGGTGGGCTGTTTTTT. This chain links TRBV19 with TRBJ2-2; no reliable D call. Looked up from germline, CDR1 is LNHDA and CDR2 is SQIVND (reference sequence). Trimming shortened V by 5 bases and J by 13 bases, and 20 bases separated the two germline ends. This CDR3 has 14 residues. The whole variable domain, remainder taken from reference TRBV19 and TRBJ2-2, is DGGITQSPKYLFRKEGQNVTLSCEQNLNHDAMYWYRQDPGQGLRLIYYSQIVNDFQKGDIAEGYSVSREKKESFPLTVTSAQKNPTAFYLCASSSLDNPGGLFFGEGSRLTVL.

V and J are TRBV5-1 and TRBJ2-3, with 10 bases fitting TRBD2. Germline lookup yields CDR1 SGHRS and CDR2 YFSETQ. This CDR3 spans 20 amino acids. V lost 4 bases to trimming and J lost 4 bases; unmatched junction nucleotides: 21. The CDR3 spells CASSPARTSGTGEVADTQYF. Here the CDR3 DNA reads TGCGCCAGCAGCCCGGCCCGGACTAGCGGAACCGGTGAGGTGGCAGATACGCAGTATTTT.

This sequence joins TRBV18 and TRBJ2-1; the D is unclear. Germline values: CDR1 KGHSH, CDR2 LQKENI. This CDR3 contains 11 residues. V was trimmed by 1 base and J by 9 bases, leaving 4 bases between them. CDR3 sequence reads: CASSPRSEQFF. In DNA, the CDR3 is TGTGCCAGCTCACCACGGAGTGAGCAGTTCTTC.

J is TRBJ2-3 and V is TRBV5-8; 9 bases map to TRBD1. Germline trimming cut 4 bases from V and 5 bases from J; bases unmatched to any gene: 11. CDR1 is SGHTS, CDR2 YDEGEE, per germline. The CDR3 is 16 residues long. CDR3 nucleotides: TGTGCCAGCAGCGTCGGGACAGGGAGGGTGGTAGATACGCAGTATTTT. Its translation: CASSVGTGRVVDTQYF.

This clone was recorded only once. V is TRBV6-5 and J is TRBJ1-1, with a tentative D call TRBD1 (6 bases). The germline CDR1 and CDR2 sequences are MNHEY and SVGAGI. Trimming removed 10 bases at V and 3 bases at J, with 18 bases between. The CDR3 spans 14 residues. CDR3 nucleotides: TGTGCCACTACCCAGGGGTGGGGACACACTGAAGCTTTCTTT. Protein sequence: CATTQGWGHTEAFF.

V gene TRBV6-5 combines with J gene TRBJ1-1; tentative D call: TRBD1 (5 bases). Germline values: CDR1 MNHEY, CDR2 SVGAGI. This CDR3 comprises 15 residues. V was shortened by 0 bases and J by 0 bases, with 8 bases between the two germline ends. The CDR3 protein is CASSYSGVMNTEAFF. CDR3 DNA: TGTGCCAGCAGTTACTCAGGGGTCATGAACACTGAAGCTTTCTTT.

A note on this clone: The sample contains more than one DNA sequence encoding this CDR3. The genes are TRBV5-1 and TRBJ2-3, with 12 bases lining up with TRBD2. The CDR3 has 15 residues. V dropped 2 bases and J dropped 3; count of bases not matched to a gene: 1. CDR1 is SGHRS, CDR2 YFSETQ, per germline. CDR3 amino acids: CASSLGTSGTDTQYF. The CDR3 nucleotides read TGCGCCAGCAGCTTAGGGACTAGCGGGACAGATACGCAGTATTTT. The whole variable domain, remainder taken from reference TRBV5-1 and TRBJ2-3, is KAGVTQTPRYLIKTRGQQVTLSCSPISGHRSVSWYQQTPGQGLQFLFEYFSETQRNKGNFPGRFSGRQFSNSRSEMNVSTLELGDSALYLCASSLGTSGTDTQYFGPGTRLTVL.